One sample yielded the 9 T cell receptor beta chains listed below, sequenced in a study of beta chain features in type 1 diabetes. The isolated RNA, all of it, was reverse transcribed, so expressed TCRB transcripts were what got sequenced. The data were produced by immunoSEQ multiplex PCR, yet TCRdb's version contains in-frame clones alone and is incomplete. The table records under 500,000 clones, approximately 28% of them present only once. The sample consisted of naive CD4+ T cells from blood. These TCRs come from a man younger than 35 in good health.

This chain links TRBV29-1 with TRBJ1-2, with 7 bases lining up with TRBD1. V shed 3 bases, J shed 7 bases, and the junction held 8 bases outside the gene matches. CDR1 is SQVTM, CDR2 ANQGSEA, per germline. The CDR3 contains 13 residues. In nucleotides, the CDR3 is TGCAGCGTTGAGAGACAGGGTCGAAGTGGCTACACCTTC. Protein sequence: CSVERQGRSGYTF.

This clone occurred a few times. The V and J genes are TRBV30 and TRBJ2-3; D uncertain. Germline CDR1 and CDR2: GTSNPN and SVGIG (reference sequence). V was clipped by 5 bases and J by 0 bases, with 15 bases between them. The CDR3 spans 15 residues. CDR3 in amino acids: CAWVKDAISTDTQYF. In DNA, the CDR3 is TGTGCCTGGGTCAAAGATGCAATCAGCACAGATACGCAGTATTTT.

This clone was detected a few times. The J gene is TRBJ1-2, the V gene TRBV29-1, with D perhaps TRBD1 (5 bases). Trimming removed 1 base from V and 5 bases from J, with 11 bases in between. The CDR3 is 13 amino acids. The germline gives CDR1 SQVTM, CDR2 ANQGSEA. The CDR3 is CSVEGDVQYGYTF. The CDR3, as DNA: TGCAGCGTTGAAGGGGACGTTCAGTATGGCTACACCTTC.

This clone was counted between two and nine times. The chain couples TRBV7-2 to TRBJ2-3; D uncertain. Germline values: CDR1 SGHTA, CDR2 FQGNSA. This CDR3 contains 13 residues. The V gene lost 3 bases and the J gene lost 6 bases, with 10 bases spanning the gap. The CDR3 region is CASSLMGADTQYF. The CDR3 DNA is TGTGCCAGCAGCTTGATGGGTGCTGATACGCAGTATTTT.

As for this clone: At one end the junction does not follow the germline gene, possibly because of a read error. CDR3 amino acids: CASSSPGQRYSF. In DNA, the CDR3 is TGTGCCAGCAGCTCCCCGGGACAGAGATACTCCTTC. The chain carries TRBV14 and TRBJ1-2; 7 bases line up with TRBD1. The CDR3 totals 12 residues. CDR1 and CDR2 from the germline V gene are SGHDN and FVKESK.

This chain connects TRBV9 to TRBJ1-1; D call uncertain. The germline CDR1 and CDR2 sequences are SGDLS and YYNGEE. V was shortened by 4 bases and J by 1 base, with 8 bases between the two germline ends. The CDR3 is made up of 13 amino acids. The CDR3 coding sequence is TGTGCCAGCAGCCTTTACAAGAACACTGAAGCTTTCTTT. Residues: CASSLYKNTEAFF.

This clone was picked up a small number of times. The rearrangement uses TRBV7-2 and TRBJ1-3; D not certain. The V end was cut by 0 bases, the J end by 2 bases, with 2 bases between. Germline loops: CDR1 SGHTA, CDR2 FQGNSA. This CDR3 comprises 13 residues. The chain's CDR3 is CASSLATGNTIYF. The DNA of the CDR3 is TGTGCCAGCAGCTTAGCGACTGGAAACACCATATATTTT. The complete variable domain, with remaining parts taken from reference TRBV7-2 and TRBJ1-3, reads GAGVSQSPSNKVTEKGKDVELRCDPISGHTALYWYRQSLGQGLEFLIYFQGNSAPDKSGLPSDRFSAERTGGSVSTLTIQRTQQEDSAVYLCASSLATGNTIYFGEGSWLTVV.

With regard to this clone: In the same sample, other DNA sequences code for this CDR3. The chain links TRBV2 to TRBJ2-3; 14 nucleotides align to TRBD2. With V trimmed by 5 bases and J by 3 bases, 1 base remained unmatched. Germline values: CDR1 SNHLY, CDR2 FYNNEI. The CDR3 is 15 residues long. DNA of the CDR3: TGTGCCAGCAGTCGGACTAGCGGGAGGACAGATACGCAGTATTTT. It is translated as CASSRTSGRTDTQYF.

This clone was recorded once. The chain employs TRBV4-2 and TRBJ2-2; no clear D gene. The length of the CDR3 is 16 residues. CDR1 and CDR2 from the germline V gene are LGHNA and YNFKEQ. Trimming left V 0 bases short and J 0 bases short, with 8 bases between. CDR3 sequence reads: CASSQDQTANTGELFF. The CDR3 DNA reads TGTGCCAGCAGCCAAGATCAAACAGCGAACACCGGGGAGCTGTTTTTT.